Sequencing of this TCR beta chain was carried out in a study of beta chain features in type 1 diabetes. General study points: Moderately but significantly shorter TCRB CDR3s were found in Type 1 diabetes patients in all four CD4+ subsets.

This clone appeared a few times. Its specificity is not known. Of the isolated RNA, all was reverse transcribed, and so the sequenced material was expressed TCRB transcripts. Generated by immunoSEQ multiplex PCR, the TCRdb table keeps only in-frame clones and is missing some. The sample lists around 250,000 clones; roughly an eighth were seen once. The CDR3 consists of 16 residues. The ends were cut back, 6 bases at V and 3 bases at J, with 18 bases in the middle. Germline CDR1 SNHLY, CDR2 FYNNEI. The chain combines TRBV2 with TRBJ2-1; D call uncertain. The sequenced material came from naive CD4+ T cells from blood. This receptor was taken from a man aged 25-40 years with type 1 diabetes. The CDR3 DNA reads as TGTGCCAGCAGACCGGCGAGAGGCCGAGGCTACAATGAGCAGTTCTTC. It yields the protein CASRPARGRGYNEQFF.